This paragraph covers one TCR beta chain sequence. Germline V lookup: CDR1 SQVTM, CDR2 ANQGSEA. The CDR3 runs 13 residues. After removal of 6 bases from V and 6 bases from J, the junction contained 6 bases not matched to a gene. Data came from immunoSEQ multiplex PCR; TCRdb stores just in-frame clones and leaves some out. The sample holds 180,000 or so clones; approximately 83% are singletons and the top ten take roughly 8.6%. This sample is part of a study of blood T cell repertoires in COVID-19. Overall study: T cells, B-cell-depleted T cells, or PBMCs supplied cDNA or gDNA.

The receptor was derived from a man in his sixties with acute or convalescent COVID-19. The chain links TRBV29-1 to TRBJ1-5; 9 nucleotides agree with TRBD1. Sequenced input: peripheral blood. This chain's CDR3 is CSVIQGAGQPQHF. The CDR3 DNA reads TGCAGCGTGATACAGGGGGCTGGTCAGCCCCAGCATTTT.